Each of the 17 T cell receptor beta chains below was sequenced from the same sample in a study of T cell changes during pregnancy in multiple sclerosis. Measured with immunoSEQ multiplex PCR; TCRdb has only the in-frame clones, and not every one. Seen here are around 56,000 clones, about 90% observed once, and the top ten hold 2.5% to 3.5%. The starting material was peripheral blood, obtained in the third trimester of pregnancy. These receptors were taken from a female donor in good health, enrolled as a control in a pregnancy study.

The chain employs TRBV28 and TRBJ2-7; TRBD1 matches 8 bases. The CDR3 spans 13 residues. V trimming: 3 bases; J trimming: 3 bases; junction bases outside the gene matches: 1. Germline loops: CDR1 MDHEN, CDR2 SYDVKM. The CDR3 sequence: CASSLGQVYEQYF. The CDR3 DNA follows: TGTGCCAGCAGTTTGGGACAGGTCTACGAGCAGTACTTC.

This sequence joins TRBV30 and TRBJ1-2; D perhaps matches TRBD1 (5 bases). V lost 2 bases to trimming and J lost 4 bases, with 11 bases between them. Per germline, CDR1 GTSNPN and CDR2 SVGIG (reference sequence). The CDR3 consists of 13 residues. The CDR3 sequence is CAWSLTALYGYTF. The CDR3 DNA sequence: TGTGCCTGGAGTCTGACAGCTCTCTATGGCTACACCTTC.

This chain links TRBV21-1 with TRBJ1-3. TRBV21-1 is a documented pseudogene. The CDR3 length is 14 residues. The CDR3 here is CASTIPGEENTIYF. CDR3 bases: TGTGCCAGCACCATACCCGGGGAGGAAAACACCATATATTTT.

The CDR3 DNA follows: TGTGCCAGCAGTTTAGGCAGGCTCAATGAGCAGTTCTTC. This codes for CASSLGRLNEQFF. The rearrangement uses TRBV27 and TRBJ2-1, with D hard to call. V lost 2 bases to trimming and J lost 6 bases, with 8 bases between them. The CDR3 totals 13 residues. Germline loops: CDR1 MNHEY, CDR2 SMNVEV (reference sequence).

The rearrangement joins TRBV5-6 to TRBJ1-1, with 7 bases identical to TRBD1. CDR1 and CDR2 from the germline V gene are SGHDT and YYEEEE. The V segment lost 4 bases and the J segment 6 bases; nucleotides outside the gene matches: 6. The CDR3 spans 13 residues. The CDR3 nucleotides read TGTGCCAGCAGCCGAACAGGGGTTTCTGAAGCTTTCTTT. It yields the protein CASSRTGVSEAFF.

The gene calls are TRBV2 and TRBJ2-3, with D tentatively TRBD1 (6 bases). V was pared by 4 bases and J by 1 base, with 9 bases between. Germline V gene sequence: CDR1 SNHLY, CDR2 FYNNEI. This CDR3 is built from 14 residues. The CDR3 region is CASSVAGGTDTQYF. CDR3 DNA sequence: TGTGCCAGCAGTGTGGCAGGGGGCACAGATACGCAGTATTTT.

The chain is built from TRBV27 and TRBJ1-2; 9 bases are a match to TRBD1. Germline CDR1 and CDR2: MNHEY and SMNVEV (reference sequence). V gave up 1 base and J gave up 10 bases; unmatched junction bases: 10. CDR3 length: 15 amino acids. CDR3 residues: CASSLWRGQGLVYTF. In DNA, the CDR3 is TGTGCCAGCAGTTTATGGAGGGGACAGGGCCTTGTCTACACCTTC.

V and J are TRBV4-1 and TRBJ2-1, with a possible D match to TRBD1 (7 bases). The CDR3 is made up of 18 amino acids. Germline CDR1 and CDR2: MGHRA and YSYEKL. V shed 0 bases and J shed 4 bases, with 19 bases lying between them. CDR3 residues: CASSQDRGRGQTYNEQFF. In nucleotides, the CDR3 is TGCGCCAGCAGCCAAGATAGGGGGCGGGGACAGACTTACAATGAGCAGTTCTTC.

The chain couples TRBV5-1 to TRBJ1-1; 8 bases fit TRBD1. The CDR3 length is 14 residues. V shed 5 bases, J shed 4 bases, and the junction held 7 bases outside the gene matches. Germline CDR1 SGHRS, CDR2 YFSETQ. The CDR3 region is CASSTDRGSTEAFF. The CDR3, as DNA: TGCGCCAGCAGTACCGACAGGGGAAGCACTGAAGCTTTCTTT. Supplemented by reference TRBV5-1 and TRBJ1-1, the full variable domain reads KAGVTQTPRYLIKTRGQQVTLSCSPISGHRSVSWYQQTPGQGLQFLFEYFSETQRNKGNFPGRFSGRQFSNSRSEMNVSTLELGDSALYLCASSTDRGSTEAFFGQGTRLTVV.

The rearrangement uses TRBV9 and TRBJ2-3, with D perhaps TRBD2 (5 bases). The CDR3 spans 17 residues. The V gene's germline CDR1 is SGDLS and CDR2 YYNGEE. Trimming pared 3 bases from V and 0 bases from J, leaving 17 bases between. CDR3 loop: CASSARPGLASTDTQYF. The CDR3 coding sequence is TGTGCCAGCAGCGCTCGCCCCGGGCTAGCTAGCACAGATACGCAGTATTTT.

The V gene is TRBV5-6, the J gene TRBJ1-1; 10 bases map to TRBD1. The CDR3 runs to 14 residues. V dropped 3 bases and J dropped 3; count of bases not matched to a gene: 2. Germline lookup yields CDR1 SGHDT and CDR2 YYEEEE. DNA of the CDR3: TGTGCCAGCAGCTGGACAGGGGGATACACTGAAGCTTTCTTT. Protein: CASSWTGGYTEAFF.

This clone was picked up a small number of times. The V gene is TRBV2, the J gene TRBJ1-4; D uncertain. This CDR3 comprises 15 residues. Germline CDR1 and CDR2: SNHLY and FYNNEI. V lost 7 bases, J lost 4 bases, and 16 bases lay in between. The CDR3 nucleotides read TGTGCCAGCATCCGCTCAGTCAGGATTAATGAAAAACTGTTTTTT. Protein product: CASIRSVRINEKLFF. Looking up the rest from reference TRBV2 and TRBJ1-4 gives the full variable domain: EPEVTQTPSHQVTQMGQEVILRCVPISNHLYFYWYRQILGQKVEFLVSFYNNEISEKSEIFDDQFSVERPDGSNFTLKIRSTKLEDSAMYFCASIRSVRINEKLFFGSGTQLSVL.

The V gene is TRBV7-9, the J gene TRBJ2-1; 7 bases match TRBD2. V was pared by 2 bases and J by 8 bases, with 9 bases of the junction left unmatched. Germline V gives CDR1 SEHNR, CDR2 FQNEAQ (reference sequence). The CDR3 is 15 amino acids. CDR3 loop: CASSLWPGGSYEQFF. CDR3 DNA sequence: TGTGCCAGCAGCTTATGGCCGGGGGGTTCATATGAGCAGTTCTTC.

The chain is built from TRBV7-6 and TRBJ2-1; the D gene is possibly TRBD2 (7 bases). Germline values: CDR1 SGHVS, CDR2 FNYEAQ. The V end was cut by 6 bases, the J end by 6 bases, with 18 bases between. This CDR3 has 15 amino acids. The CDR3 protein is CASSPTGGDANEQFF. CDR3 DNA sequence: TGTGCCAGCAGTCCAACGGGGGGCGATGCCAATGAGCAGTTCTTC.

V usage is TRBV11-2 and J usage is TRBJ2-5; no clear D. This CDR3 region has 11 residues. Germline V gene lookup returns CDR1 SGHAT and CDR2 FQNNGV. The ends were cut back, 5 bases at V and 4 bases at J, with 5 bases in the middle. This CDR3 reads CASSRGETQYF. For the CDR3, the DNA is TGTGCCAGCAGCCGAGGAGAGACCCAGTACTTC. Full variable domain (rest looked up from reference TRBV11-2 and TRBJ2-5): EAGVAQSPRYKIIEKRQSVAFWCNPISGHATLYWYQQILGQGPKLLIQFQNNGVVDDSQLPKDRFSAERLKGVDSTLKIQPAKLEDSAVYLCASSRGETQYFGPGTRLLVL.

This clone was seen once. The rearrangement uses TRBV7-2 and TRBJ1-2; D ambiguous. The germline CDR1 and CDR2 sequences are SGHTA and FQGNSA. The V and J ends lost 4 bases and 3 bases respectively, with 12 bases between them. The CDR3 sequence is 14 residues long. Written as DNA, the CDR3 is TGTGCCAGCAGCTACACAGTGGTAGACTATGGCTACACCTTC. Its protein is CASSYTVVDYGYTF.

The V call is TRBV7-3, the J call TRBJ2-1, with D maybe TRBD1 (5 bases). Per the germline V gene, CDR1 is SGHTA and CDR2 is FQGTGA. This CDR3 spans 15 amino acids. Trimming shortened V by 5 bases and J by 7 bases, and 18 bases separated the two germline ends. The CDR3: CASSPKYTTVNEQFF. The CDR3 nucleotides read TGTGCCAGCAGCCCCAAATATACGACAGTGAATGAGCAGTTCTTC.